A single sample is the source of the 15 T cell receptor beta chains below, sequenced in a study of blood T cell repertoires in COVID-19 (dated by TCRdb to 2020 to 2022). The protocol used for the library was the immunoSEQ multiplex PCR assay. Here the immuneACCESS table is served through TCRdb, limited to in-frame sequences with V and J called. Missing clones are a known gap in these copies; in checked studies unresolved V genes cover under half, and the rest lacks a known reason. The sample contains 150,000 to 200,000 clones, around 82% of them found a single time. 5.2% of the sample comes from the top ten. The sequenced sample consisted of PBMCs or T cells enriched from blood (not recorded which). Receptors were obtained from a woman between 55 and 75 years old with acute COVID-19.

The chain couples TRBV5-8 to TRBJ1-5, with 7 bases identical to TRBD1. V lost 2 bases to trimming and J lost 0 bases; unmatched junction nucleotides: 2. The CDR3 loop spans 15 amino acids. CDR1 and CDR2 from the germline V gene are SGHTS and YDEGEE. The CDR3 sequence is CASSFHRGSNQPQHF. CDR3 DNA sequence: TGTGCCAGCAGCTTTCACAGGGGTAGCAATCAGCCCCAGCATTTT.

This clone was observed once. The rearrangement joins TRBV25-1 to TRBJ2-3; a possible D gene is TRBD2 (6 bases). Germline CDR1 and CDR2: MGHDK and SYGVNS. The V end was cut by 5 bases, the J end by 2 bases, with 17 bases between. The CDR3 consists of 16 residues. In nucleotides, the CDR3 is TGTGCCAGCAGTCCGGACTATCCTTTAAACACAGATACGCAGTATTTT. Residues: CASSPDYPLNTDTQYF.

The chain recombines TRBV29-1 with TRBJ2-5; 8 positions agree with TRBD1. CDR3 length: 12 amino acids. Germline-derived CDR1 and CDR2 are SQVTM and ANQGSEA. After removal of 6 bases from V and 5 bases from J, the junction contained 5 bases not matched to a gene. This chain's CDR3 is CSVKQGDETQYF. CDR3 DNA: TGCAGCGTAAAACAGGGGGACGAGACCCAGTACTTC.

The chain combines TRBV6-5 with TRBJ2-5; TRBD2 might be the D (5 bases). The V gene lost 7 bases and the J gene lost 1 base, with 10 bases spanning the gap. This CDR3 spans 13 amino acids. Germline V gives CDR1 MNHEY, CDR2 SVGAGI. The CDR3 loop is CASTSGLQETQYF. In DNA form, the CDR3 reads TGTGCCAGCACTTCCGGACTCCAAGAGACCCAGTACTTC.

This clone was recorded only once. The CDR3 loop reads CASSQEPNRVGTDTQYF. DNA of the CDR3: TGCGCCAGCAGCCAAGAGCCTAACAGGGTCGGGACAGATACGCAGTATTTT. The chain is built from TRBV4-1 and TRBJ2-3; tentatively, D is TRBD1 (6 bases). Trimming left V 0 bases short and J 3 bases short, with 16 bases between. This CDR3 contains 17 residues. Germline values: CDR1 MGHRA, CDR2 YSYEKL.

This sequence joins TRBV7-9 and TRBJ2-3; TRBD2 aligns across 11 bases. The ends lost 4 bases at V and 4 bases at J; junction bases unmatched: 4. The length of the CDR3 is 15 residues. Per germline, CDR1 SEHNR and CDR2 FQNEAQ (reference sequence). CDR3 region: CASSSLAGGSDTQYF. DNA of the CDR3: TGTGCCAGCAGCTCTCTAGCGGGGGGCTCAGATACGCAGTATTTT.

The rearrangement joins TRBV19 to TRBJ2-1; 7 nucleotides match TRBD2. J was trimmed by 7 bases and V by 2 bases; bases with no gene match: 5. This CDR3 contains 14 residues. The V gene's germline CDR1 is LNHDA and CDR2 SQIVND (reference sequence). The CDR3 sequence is CASSILARGNEQFF. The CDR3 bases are TGTGCCAGTAGTATACTAGCGCGGGGGAATGAGCAGTTCTTC.

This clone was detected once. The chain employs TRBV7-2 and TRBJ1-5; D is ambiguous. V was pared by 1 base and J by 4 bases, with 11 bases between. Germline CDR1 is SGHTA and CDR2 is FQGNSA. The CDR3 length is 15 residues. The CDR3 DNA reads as TGTGCCAGCAGCTTAGAGTTGGCAGATAATCAGCCCCAGCATTTT. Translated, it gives CASSLELADNQPQHF.

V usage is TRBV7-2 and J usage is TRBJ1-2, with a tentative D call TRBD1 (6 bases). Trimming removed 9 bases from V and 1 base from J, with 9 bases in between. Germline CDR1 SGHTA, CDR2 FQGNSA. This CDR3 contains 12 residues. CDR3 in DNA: TGTGCCAGTGGGACACTTAACTATGGCTACACCTTC. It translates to CASGTLNYGYTF.

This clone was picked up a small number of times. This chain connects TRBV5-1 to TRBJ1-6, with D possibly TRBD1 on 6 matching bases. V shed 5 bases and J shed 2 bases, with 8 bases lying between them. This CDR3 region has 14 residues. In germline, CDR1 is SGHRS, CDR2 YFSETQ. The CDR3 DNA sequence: TGCGCCAGCAGAAAGGGGGCCTATAATTCACCCCTCCACTTT. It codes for CASRKGAYNSPLHF. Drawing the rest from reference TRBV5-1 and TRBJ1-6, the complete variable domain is KAGVTQTPRYLIKTRGQQVTLSCSPISGHRSVSWYQQTPGQGLQFLFEYFSETQRNKGNFPGRFSGRQFSNSRSEMNVSTLELGDSALYLCASRKGAYNSPLHFGNGTRLTVT.

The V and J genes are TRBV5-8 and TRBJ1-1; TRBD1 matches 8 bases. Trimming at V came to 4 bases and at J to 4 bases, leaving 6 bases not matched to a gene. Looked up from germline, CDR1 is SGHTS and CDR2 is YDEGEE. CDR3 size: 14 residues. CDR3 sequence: CASSLGQAATEAFF. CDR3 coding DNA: TGTGCCAGCAGCCTGGGACAGGCGGCCACTGAAGCTTTCTTT.

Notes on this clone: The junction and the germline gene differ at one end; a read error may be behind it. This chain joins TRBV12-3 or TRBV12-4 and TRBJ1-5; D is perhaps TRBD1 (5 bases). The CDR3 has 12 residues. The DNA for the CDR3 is TGTGCCAGCAGTTTAGGGCAGGGACTAAGGAGTTTT. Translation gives CASSLGQGLRSF.

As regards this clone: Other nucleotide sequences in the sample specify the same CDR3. CDR3 DNA: TGTGCCAGCAGCATCGGGACAGGATATGGCTACACCTTC. Translating it yields CASSIGTGYGYTF. This sequence joins TRBV5-6 and TRBJ1-2, with 8 bases identical to TRBD1. V dropped 4 bases and J dropped 5; count of bases not matched to a gene: 4. CDR1 is SGHDT, CDR2 YYEEEE, per germline. The CDR3 is made up of 13 amino acids.

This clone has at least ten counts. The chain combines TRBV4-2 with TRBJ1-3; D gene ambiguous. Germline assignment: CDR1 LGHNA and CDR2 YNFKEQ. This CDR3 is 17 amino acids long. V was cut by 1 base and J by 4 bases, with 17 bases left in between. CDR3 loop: CASSQAGEDGRGNTIYF. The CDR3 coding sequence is TGTGCCAGCAGCCAAGCCGGAGAAGACGGGAGAGGAAACACCATATATTTT.

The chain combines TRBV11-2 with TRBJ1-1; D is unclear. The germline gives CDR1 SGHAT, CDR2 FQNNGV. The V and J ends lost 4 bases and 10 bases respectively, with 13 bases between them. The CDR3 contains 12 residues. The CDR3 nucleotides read TGTGCCAGCAGCTCGGCTTGGGAGGGAGCTTTCTTT. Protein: CASSSAWEGAFF.